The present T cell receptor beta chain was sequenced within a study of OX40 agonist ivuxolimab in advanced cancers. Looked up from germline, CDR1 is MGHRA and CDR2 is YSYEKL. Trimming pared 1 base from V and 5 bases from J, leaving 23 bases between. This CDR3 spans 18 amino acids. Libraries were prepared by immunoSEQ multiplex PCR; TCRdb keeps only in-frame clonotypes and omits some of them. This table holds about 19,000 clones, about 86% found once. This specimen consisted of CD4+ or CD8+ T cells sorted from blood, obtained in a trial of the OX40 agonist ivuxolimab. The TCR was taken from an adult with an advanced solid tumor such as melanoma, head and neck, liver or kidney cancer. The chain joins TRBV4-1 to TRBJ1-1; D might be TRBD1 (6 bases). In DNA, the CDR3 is TGCGCCAGCAGCCAAGCCCTTACCATGACGAGGGGGGGGACTGAAGCTTTCTTT. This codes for CASSQALTMTRGGTEAFF.